This T cell receptor beta chain was sequenced during a study of technical replicates of blood from several donors. Some clones are missing from TCRdb's copy, which holds only in-frame ones; the method was immunoSEQ multiplex PCR. The sample yields roughly 71,000 clones, approximately 92% seen once. Trimming shortened V by 3 bases and J by 3 bases, and 11 bases separated the two germline ends. Looked up from germline, CDR1 is MDHEN and CDR2 is SYDVKM. The CDR3 is made up of 14 amino acids. The chain carries TRBV28 and TRBJ1-2, with D possibly being TRBD1 (5 bases). Sequencing used T cells isolated from PBMCs. The receptor's source is a human donor in good health. The chain's CDR3 is CASSFQGYDYGYTF. As DNA, the CDR3 is TGTGCCAGCAGTTTCCAGGGATATGACTATGGCTACACCTTC.